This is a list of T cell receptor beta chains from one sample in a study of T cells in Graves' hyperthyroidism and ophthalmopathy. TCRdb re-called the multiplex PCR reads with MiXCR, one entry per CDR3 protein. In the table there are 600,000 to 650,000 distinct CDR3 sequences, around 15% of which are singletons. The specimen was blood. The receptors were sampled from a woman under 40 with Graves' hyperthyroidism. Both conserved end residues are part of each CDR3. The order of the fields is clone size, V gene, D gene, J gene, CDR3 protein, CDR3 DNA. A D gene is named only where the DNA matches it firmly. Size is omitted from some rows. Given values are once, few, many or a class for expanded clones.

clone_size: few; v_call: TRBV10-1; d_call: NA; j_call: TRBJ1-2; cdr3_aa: CASKRQDIGGLTF; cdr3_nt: TGCGCCAGCAAAAGGCAGGATATAGGGGGTCTCACCTTC
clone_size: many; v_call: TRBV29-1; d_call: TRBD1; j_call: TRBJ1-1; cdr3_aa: CSVSTGAPEAFF; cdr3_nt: TGCAGCGTCTCCACAGGGGCCCCTGAAGCTTTCTTT
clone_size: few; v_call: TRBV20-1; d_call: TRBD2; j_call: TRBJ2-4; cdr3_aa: CSAGGEGGIAKNIQYF; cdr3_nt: TGCAGTGCTGGGGGGGAAGGCGGAATAGCCAAAAACATTCAGTACTTC
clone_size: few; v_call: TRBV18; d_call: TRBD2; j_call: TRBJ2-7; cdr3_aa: CASSPLTSGARYEQYF; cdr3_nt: TGTGCCAGCTCACCATTGACTAGCGGAGCGCGGTACGAGCAGTACTTC
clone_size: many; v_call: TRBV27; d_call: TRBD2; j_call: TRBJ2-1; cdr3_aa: CASSFGGGNEQFF; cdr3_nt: TGTGCCAGCAGTTTCGGGGGGGGGAATGAGCAGTTCTTC
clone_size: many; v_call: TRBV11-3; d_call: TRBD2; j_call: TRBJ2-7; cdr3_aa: CASSLALAGIYEQYF; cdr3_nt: TGTGCCAGCAGCTTAGCGTTAGCGGGTATTTACGAGCAGTACTTC
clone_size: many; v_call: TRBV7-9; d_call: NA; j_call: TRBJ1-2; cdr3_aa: CASSYQGNYGYTF; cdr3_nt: TGTGCCAGCAGCTACCAGGGGAACTATGGCTACACCTTC
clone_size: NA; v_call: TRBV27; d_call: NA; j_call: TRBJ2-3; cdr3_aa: CASSSGGRGRPGGTDTQYF; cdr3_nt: TGTGCCAGCTCTTCCGGGGGTAGGGGGCGCCCCGGGGGCACAGATACGCAGTATTTT
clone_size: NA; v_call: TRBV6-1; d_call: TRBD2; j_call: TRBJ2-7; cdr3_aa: CASSESRLAAEQYF; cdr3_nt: TGTGCCAGCAGTGAAAGCCGACTAGCGGCTGAGCAGTACTTC
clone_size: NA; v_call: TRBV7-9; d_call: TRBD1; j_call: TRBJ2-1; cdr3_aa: CASSLRDRENNEQFF; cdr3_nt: TGTGCCAGCAGCCTCCGGGACAGGGAAAACAATGAGCAGTTCTTC